The sequence of this T cell receptor beta chain was determined in a study of shared clonotypes between healthy human individuals. CD8 cells regarded as naive lacked CD45RO, were positively chosen for CCR7, and omitted terminally differentiated effector memory CD45RA+ cells. Trimming removed 3 bases from V and 5 bases from J, with 11 bases in between. Germline values: CDR1 MDHEN, CDR2 SYDVKM. The CDR3 is 13 residues long. Measured with immunoSEQ multiplex PCR; TCRdb has only the in-frame clones, and not every one. The data contain around 2,000,000 clones, over 85% of them singletons. Sequencing used naive CD8+ T cells sorted from blood. The chain employs TRBV28 and TRBJ2-7; D is unclear. The sequence was obtained from a man aged 18 to 30 in good health. CDR3 amino acids: CASSFGLEDEQYF. The DNA of the CDR3 is TGTGCCAGCAGTTTCGGGTTAGAGGACGAGCAGTACTTC. The variable domain in full, completed from reference TRBV28 and TRBJ2-7, reads DVKVTQSSRYLVKRTGEKVFLECVQDMDHENMFWYRQDPGLGLRLIYFSYDVKMKEKGDIPEGYSVSREKKERFSLILESASTNQTSMYLCASSFGLEDEQYFGPGTRLTVT.